This T cell receptor beta chain derives from a study of T cell changes during pregnancy in multiple sclerosis. Trimming pared 0 bases from V and 0 bases from J, leaving 17 bases between. The CDR3 is 18 amino acids. The germline CDR1 and CDR2 sequences are LGHNA and YSLEER. The method was immunoSEQ multiplex PCR; TCRdb's version includes in-frame clones alone and lacks a portion of them. Of 44,000 or so clones listed, more than 75% are singletons. The origin of this receptor is a female donor in good health, enrolled as a control in a pregnancy study. The sample was CD8+ T cells from peripheral blood mononuclear cells, taken after pregnancy. The chain combines TRBV4-3 with TRBJ1-2; D not certain. The CDR3 nucleotides are TGCGCCAGCAGCCAAGATAACACAGAAACTTATCCTAACTATGGCTACACCTTC. Its protein is CASSQDNTETYPNYGYTF.